Following are 18 T cell receptor beta chains from one sample sequenced in a study of vaccination effects on CD4 cells after COVID-19. These receptors lack a known antigen. Produced via immunoSEQ multiplex PCR; TCRdb's table is partial and in-frame only. The sample lists some 70,000 clones, approximately 79% occurring once. Culture proceeded for more than 8 days, and CD4+ T cells were then isolated. Everyone in the study got two shots of either the BNT162b2 or mRNA-1273 vaccine. This specimen consisted of CD4+ T cells from PBMCs cultured without peptide, obtained after COVID-19 vaccination. The receptor set was obtained from a human donor who received a COVID-19 vaccine.

V is TRBV10-1 and J is TRBJ2-7, with a tentative D call TRBD2 (5 bases). CDR3 length: 14 residues. In germline, CDR1 is WNHNN, CDR2 SYGVQD (reference sequence). The germline V and J ends were trimmed by 4 bases and 6 bases, with 16 bases remaining between them. The chain's CDR3 is CASSVLRATSEQYV. CDR3 nucleotides: TGCGCCAGCAGTGTACTGAGGGCTACTAGCGAGCAGTACGTC.

This clone was seen ten or more times. This sample includes further DNA sequences coding for the same CDR3. The rearrangement uses TRBV18 and TRBJ1-6; the D is unclear. In germline, CDR1 is KGHSH, CDR2 LQKENI. The CDR3 is made up of 14 amino acids. Trimming shortened V by 1 base and J by 7 bases, and 8 bases separated the two germline ends. The chain's CDR3 is CASSPQGANSPLHF. DNA for the CDR3: TGTGCCAGCTCACCACAGGGCGCCAATTCACCCCTCCACTTT.

The chain recombines TRBV18 with TRBJ1-3; D is possibly TRBD1 (5 bases). The germline V gene encodes CDR1 KGHSH and CDR2 LQKENI. CDR3 length: 15 residues. V was clipped by 2 bases and J by 2 bases, with 10 bases between them. The CDR3 region is CASSPSGDPGNTIYF. The CDR3 DNA follows: TGTGCCAGCTCACCATCTGGGGACCCTGGAAACACCATATATTTT.

The chain is built from TRBV6-6 and TRBJ1-2, with TRBD1 matching 7 bases. J was trimmed by 8 bases and V by 5 bases; bases with no gene match: 11. The CDR3 covers 14 residues. Germline assignment: CDR1 MNHNY and CDR2 SVGAGI (reference sequence). The CDR3 DNA reads as TGTGCCAGCAGTGAGTCTGACAGGGTGGCCGGCTACACCTTC. Translation gives CASSESDRVAGYTF.

This clone was counted only a few times. The V and J genes are TRBV2 and TRBJ1-5, with D hard to call. There are 14 residues in the CDR3. V dropped 6 bases and J dropped 0 bases, with 9 bases sitting between them. The germline CDR1 and CDR2 sequences are SNHLY and FYNNEI. The CDR3: CASRAVISNQPQHF. In nucleotides, the CDR3 is TGTGCCAGCAGAGCAGTGATTAGCAATCAGCCCCAGCATTTT.

The genes are TRBV20-1 and TRBJ1-1; perhaps TRBD1 as D (6 bases). The CDR3 has 11 amino acids. V lost 6 bases and J lost 3, with 8 bases in between. Germline lookup yields CDR1 DFQATT and CDR2 SNEGSKA (reference sequence). CDR3 amino acids: CSAPGDTEAFF. CDR3 nucleotide sequence: TGCAGTGCCCCAGGGGACACTGAAGCTTTCTTT.

This clone was counted once. The chain combines TRBV28 with TRBJ2-3; tentatively, D is TRBD2 (5 bases). This CDR3 has 16 residues. Germline V gene sequence: CDR1 MDHEN, CDR2 SYDVKM. Trimming stripped 6 bases from V and 2 bases from J, with 18 bases between. CDR3 sequence: CASSVETGIATDTQYF. CDR3 nucleotide sequence: TGTGCCAGCAGCGTAGAAACGGGAATTGCCACAGATACGCAGTATTTT.

The CDR3 region is CASCIAPEVRSHF. CDR3 DNA sequence: TGTGCCAGCTGTATCGCCCCAGAGGTCCGAAGCCACTTT. The gene calls are TRBV6-5 and TRBJ1-6; D call uncertain. The CDR3 is 13 amino acids. The V gene's germline CDR1 is MNHEY and CDR2 SVGAGI. The V end was cut by 8 bases, the J end by 18 bases, with 23 bases between.

The CDR3 DNA reads TGTGCCAGCAGTAGGCGACAGGGGGCAAATCAGCCCCAGCATTTT. This codes for CASSRRQGANQPQHF. This chain connects TRBV6-2 or TRBV6-3 to TRBJ1-5, with TRBD1 identical over 10 bases. The CDR3 length is 15 residues. CDR1 is MNHEY and CDR2 is SVGEGT in the germline V gene. J was trimmed by 4 bases and V by 5 bases; bases with no gene match: 5.

This clone was recorded once. The V gene is TRBV5-1, the J gene TRBJ1-1, with TRBD1 as a possible D gene (5 bases). Trimming cost V 0 bases and J 5 bases, with 11 bases left between them. From germline, CDR1 is SGHRS and CDR2 YFSETQ. CDR3 size: 14 residues. CDR3 sequence: CASSLGRGGTEAFF. CDR3 DNA sequence: TGCGCCAGCAGCTTGGGGCGGGGGGGGACTGAAGCTTTCTTT.

The chain combines TRBV18 with TRBJ2-5; D possibly corresponds to TRBD1 (6 bases). The CDR3 length is 14 residues. Germline CDR1 is KGHSH and CDR2 is LQKENI. V gave up 3 bases and J gave up 1 base, with 9 bases separating them. The CDR3 spells CASSPQGIQETQYF. DNA of the CDR3: TGTGCCAGCTCACCGCAGGGGATCCAAGAGACCCAGTACTTC.

Only a few counts were recorded for this clone. V and J are TRBV11-1 and TRBJ1-1; the D gene is possibly TRBD1 (6 bases). The germline V gene encodes CDR1 SGHAT and CDR2 FQDESV (reference sequence). This CDR3 has 14 amino acids. V gave up 1 base and J gave up 5 bases, with 11 bases separating them. The CDR3 bases are TGTGCCAGCAGCTTAGGCAGGGGAGGAACTGAAGCTTTCTTT. It yields the protein CASSLGRGGTEAFF.

The gene calls are TRBV5-1 and TRBJ2-1, with a weak D call TRBD2 (5 bases). CDR1 SGHRS and CDR2 YFSETQ come from the germline V gene. CDR3 length: 14 amino acids. Deletions cut 3 bases from V and 8 bases from J, with 15 bases between. Written as DNA, the CDR3 is TGCGCCAGCAGCTCTGGCGGGCAGCTGGATGAGCAGTTCTTC. Protein: CASSSGGQLDEQFF.

The chain employs TRBV7-2 and TRBJ1-2; no reliable D call. Trimming took off 0 bases at V and 4 bases at J, with 15 bases between the two ends. From germline, CDR1 is SGHTA and CDR2 FQGNSA. The CDR3 runs to 16 residues. The CDR3 DNA is TGTGCCAGCAGCTTAGCTAACGGGGTTTTCGGCTATGGCTACACCTTC. This encodes CASSLANGVFGYGYTF.

In nucleotides, the CDR3 is TGCGCCAGCAGTGTTCAGCGGGGGGAAACAGATACGCAGTATTTT. Translation: CASSVQRGETDTQYF. The genes are TRBV10-2 and TRBJ2-3; 9 nucleotides match TRBD2. The V segment lost 4 bases and the J segment 3 bases; nucleotides outside the gene matches: 5. This CDR3 is 15 amino acids long. CDR1 and CDR2 from the germline V gene are WSHSY and SAAADI.

The chain links TRBV21-1 to TRBJ2-7. TRBV21-1 corresponds to a pseudogene. CDR3 length: 16 amino acids. The CDR3: CASKISRRDRSYEQYV. The CDR3 DNA sequence: TGTGCCAGCAAAATCTCCCGCCGGGACCGCTCCTACGAGCAGTACGTC.

The J gene is TRBJ1-2, the V gene TRBV4-1; TRBD1 aligns across 8 bases. The germline gives CDR1 MGHRA, CDR2 YSYEKL. The CDR3 extends over 17 amino acids. J was trimmed by 4 bases and V by 3 bases; bases with no gene match: 13. The CDR3, as DNA: TGCGCCAGCAGCCATGTATTACGACAGGGGTCAACCTATGGCTACACCTTC. This sequence encodes CASSHVLRQGSTYGYTF.

The V and J genes are TRBV24-1 and TRBJ1-2; D possibly corresponds to TRBD1 (5 bases). V dropped 4 bases and J dropped 6 bases, with 23 bases sitting between them. CDR3 length equals 17 residues. The germline V gene has CDR1 KGHDR and CDR2 SFDVKD. This chain's CDR3 is CATSDSLVPGRSDGYTF. In nucleotides, the CDR3 is TGTGCCACCAGTGACTCATTGGTGCCGGGACGGAGCGATGGCTACACCTTC.